This paragraph covers one T cell receptor (beta chain) sequence. The data were taken from a study of cytomegalovirus exposure and HLA in healthy donors. Study details: An earlier analysis identified some 110 million unique TCR beta sequences in some 180 million T cells.

CDR1 and CDR2 from the germline V gene are SEHNR and FQNEAQ (reference sequence). There are 16 residues in the CDR3. V lost 1 base to trimming and J lost 3 bases; unmatched junction nucleotides: 5. Both 60 Vbeta primers and 13 Jbeta primers went into the PCR. Generated by immunoSEQ multiplex PCR, the TCRdb table keeps only in-frame clones and is missing some. The repertoire includes over 100,000 clones, roughly 70% of them detected once, and around 7.7% sits in the top ten. The clonotype originates from a man in his forties in good health and CMV-seronegative. This chain joins TRBV7-9 and TRBJ2-2; 7 nucleotides line up with TRBD1. The sequenced sample consisted of PBMCs. CDR3 in DNA: TGTGCCAGCAGCTTAGACAGGGGCTCGGACACCGGGGAGCTGTTTTTT. It encodes CASSLDRGSDTGELFF.